The next 28 T cell receptor beta chains were all read from a single sample in a study of CD8 T cells in Susac syndrome. When the RNA was reverse transcribed, random hexamers were used with an input of roughly 0.45 to 1 ug. TCRdb used MiXCR to reprocess the immunoSEQ multiplex PCR reads, holding one entry per CDR3 protein. The sample lists fewer than 200,000 distinct CDR3 sequences; just under 95% were seen once. The source material was CD4+ T cells from PBMCs. Receptor source: a human donor in good health.

The J gene is TRBJ2-1, the V gene TRBV6-2 or TRBV6-3, with D tentatively TRBD2 (6 bases). The CDR3 has 14 residues. Germline V gene sequence: CDR1 MNHEY, CDR2 SVGEGT. V lost 1 base and J 8 bases, leaving 12 bases between the germline ends. The CDR3 region has the DNA TGTGCCAGCAGTTACTTCGGGACTGGCGATGAGCAGTTCTTC. It codes for CASSYFGTGDEQFF.

This chain connects TRBV14 to TRBJ1-2; the D is unclear. The CDR3 is made up of 13 amino acids. CDR1 is SGHDN, CDR2 FVKESK, per germline. Deletions cut 3 bases from V and 7 bases from J, with 12 bases between. The CDR3: CASSQERHTGYTF. The CDR3 region has the DNA TGTGCCAGCAGCCAGGAGAGACATACTGGCTACACCTTC.

This chain uses TRBV29-1 with TRBJ2-5; 11 bases agree with TRBD2. With V trimmed by 3 bases and J by 4 bases, 7 bases remained unmatched. Germline lookup yields CDR1 SQVTM and CDR2 ANQGSEA. The CDR3 has 15 amino acids. The CDR3 protein is CSVDLGLAGSETQYF. The DNA of the CDR3 is TGCAGCGTTGACCTCGGACTAGCGGGTTCAGAGACCCAGTACTTC.

The chain carries TRBV12-5 and TRBJ1-1; 7 bases line up with TRBD1. The germline V gene encodes CDR1 LGHNT and CDR2 FRNRAP. This CDR3 has 13 amino acids. Trimming cost V 5 bases and J 5 bases; bases outside gene matches: 5. The CDR3 coding sequence is TGTGCTAGTGGTGGACAGGTTGGGACTGAAGCTTTCTTT. The encoded protein is CASGGQVGTEAFF.

V gene TRBV29-1 combines with J gene TRBJ2-5; tentatively, D is TRBD1 (6 bases). This CDR3 has 13 residues. Trimming cost V 4 bases and J 5 bases, with 14 bases left between them. Germline CDR1 reads SQVTM; CDR2 reads ANQGSEA. The CDR3 region has the DNA TGCAGCGTTGGGATGGGGGCCTACGAGACCCAGTACTTC. Translation: CSVGMGAYETQYF.

The genes are TRBV20-1 and TRBJ2-1, with 9 bases identical to TRBD2. CDR3 length equals 15 residues. The germline V gene encodes CDR1 DFQATT and CDR2 SNEGSKA (reference sequence). Losses at the gene ends were 6 bases for V and 4 bases for J; bases not matched to a gene: 10. CDR3: CSAVVAGVGYNEQFF. The CDR3, as DNA: TGCAGTGCCGTGGTAGCGGGAGTGGGTTACAATGAGCAGTTCTTC.

The chain carries TRBV29-1 and TRBJ2-5, with D possibly being TRBD2 (5 bases). This CDR3 has 16 amino acids. The germline V and J ends were trimmed by 1 base and 4 bases, with 19 bases remaining between them. Germline CDR1 reads SQVTM; CDR2 reads ANQGSEA. The CDR3 DNA follows: TGCAGCGTTGAAGTCCTGGGGATCCGGGGAATAGAGACCCAGTACTTC. It codes for CSVEVLGIRGIETQYF.

The V gene is TRBV29-1, the J gene TRBJ2-5; possible D gene TRBD1, 6 bases. CDR3 length: 13 amino acids. Germline V gene sequence: CDR1 SQVTM, CDR2 ANQGSEA. V lost 4 bases, J lost 5 bases, and 14 bases lay in between. The CDR3 loop reads CSVAGHIGETQYF. Here the CDR3 DNA reads TGCAGCGTTGCGGGACACATCGGGGAGACCCAGTACTTC.

CDR3 sequence (DNA): TGTGCCAGCAGCTTCAGACAGGGGTTGGCAGATACGCAGTATTTT. Translated: CASSFRQGLADTQYF. This rearrangement joins TRBV9 to TRBJ2-3; 8 nucleotides align to TRBD1. Germline V lookup: CDR1 SGDLS, CDR2 YYNGEE. The CDR3 sequence is 15 residues long. The junction had 8 bases not matched to a gene; V was cut back by 4 bases and J by 4 bases.

This sequence joins TRBV21-1 and TRBJ2-7; TRBD1 is taken as the D call from the table, unchecked against the DNA. TRBV21-1 is flagged as a pseudogene. This CDR3 contains 16 residues. For the CDR3, the DNA is TGTGCCAGCAGCCCCCTGGGACAGGGACACACCTACGAGCAGTACTTC. It is translated as CASSPLGQGHTYEQYF.

V gene TRBV30 combines with J gene TRBJ2-3, with D possibly called TRBD1 or TRBD2 (5 bases each). The length of the CDR3 is 15 residues. Germline values: CDR1 GTSNPN, CDR2 SVGIG (reference sequence). The V end was cut by 1 base, the J end by 1 base, with 12 bases between. CDR3 nucleotide sequence: TGTGCCTGGAGTGCTGGGGGTGAAGGCACAGATACGCAGTATTTT. Protein product: CAWSAGGEGTDTQYF.

This clonotype was seen once. The rearrangement links TRBV12-3 or TRBV12-4 to TRBJ1-5, with 10 bases identical to TRBD1. Trimming cost V 5 bases and J 6 bases; bases outside gene matches: 7. The CDR3 contains 15 residues. CDR3 loop: CASSLRQGAGQPQHF. The CDR3 nucleotides read TGTGCCAGCAGTCTGCGACAGGGGGCAGGTCAGCCCCAGCATTTT.

The chain uses TRBV20-1 and TRBJ2-2; 11 nucleotides match TRBD2. Trimming cost V 3 bases and J 4 bases; bases outside gene matches: 4. Germline V CDR1 and CDR2: DFQATT, SNEGSKA (reference sequence). The CDR3 covers 15 residues. Here the CDR3 reads CSARASGRTTGELFF. The CDR3 DNA reads as TGCAGTGCTAGGGCTAGCGGGAGGACCACCGGGGAGCTGTTTTTT.

The CDR3 region has the DNA TGCAGCGTTAATTGGGGGCGTGATACTGAAGCTTTCTTT. Amino acids: CSVNWGRDTEAFF. The genes are TRBV29-1 and TRBJ1-1, with D maybe TRBD1 (6 bases). This CDR3 contains 13 residues. In germline, CDR1 is SQVTM, CDR2 ANQGSEA. Trimming stripped 5 bases from V and 5 bases from J, with 15 bases between.

This chain joins TRBV24-1 and TRBJ1-1; D unresolved. V dropped 7 bases and J dropped 5 bases, with 16 bases sitting between them. The CDR3 runs 14 residues. Germline V gene data show CDR1 as KGHDR and CDR2 as SFDVKD. CDR3 region: CATRAGERGTEAFF. CDR3 nucleotide sequence: TGTGCCACCAGAGCCGGGGAGAGAGGGACTGAAGCTTTCTTT.

The chain employs TRBV7-3 and TRBJ2-7, with D unresolved. V was clipped by 5 bases and J by 5 bases, with 16 bases between them. CDR1 and CDR2 (germline): SGHTA, FQGTGA. The CDR3 sequence is 14 residues long. Here the CDR3 reads CASSPSGWGDEQYF. The CDR3 nucleotides are TGTGCCAGCAGCCCATCCGGCTGGGGTGACGAGCAGTACTTC. The complete variable domain, with remaining parts taken from reference TRBV7-3 and TRBJ2-7, reads GAGVSQTPSNKVTEKGKYVELRCDPISGHTALYWYRQSLGQGPEFLIYFQGTGAADDSGLPNDRFFAVRPEGSVSTLKIQRTERGDSAVYLCASSPSGWGDEQYFGPGTRLTVT.

This chain uses TRBV7-9 with TRBJ2-3; possible D gene TRBD2, 6 bases. Looked up from germline, CDR1 is SEHNR and CDR2 is FQNEAQ (reference sequence). The CDR3 is made up of 16 amino acids. The V and J ends lost 5 bases and 0 bases respectively, with 15 bases between them. CDR3 amino acids: CASSLLISGSTDTQYF. The CDR3 coding sequence is TGTGCCAGCAGCCTCTTGATCAGCGGGAGCACAGATACGCAGTATTTT.

The rearrangement uses TRBV12-3 or TRBV12-4 and TRBJ2-7, with TRBD2 identical over 16 bases. With 4 bases clipped from V and 5 bases from J, the junction kept 5 bases outside the gene matches. The length of the CDR3 is 16 residues. The CDR3 DNA sequence: TGTGCCAGCAGTTCTGGGACTAGCGGGAGGGGACACGAGCAGTACTTC. Its translation: CASSSGTSGRGHEQYF.

This chain uses TRBV7-9 with TRBJ2-7, with D hard to call. V lost 1 base to trimming and J lost 7 bases, with 8 bases between them. The CDR3 loop spans 12 amino acids. Germline CDR1 SEHNR, CDR2 FQNEAQ (reference sequence). CDR3 nucleotides: TGTGCCAGCAGCTTAGATGGAGCGGAGCAGTACTTC. This codes for CASSLDGAEQYF.

The chain uses TRBV30 and TRBJ2-5; maybe TRBD1 (6 bases). The germline V and J ends were trimmed by 3 bases and 2 bases, with 13 bases remaining between them. This CDR3 region has 14 residues. Germline CDR1 reads GTSNPN; CDR2 reads SVGIG (reference sequence). CDR3 coding DNA: TGTGCCTGGAGCGCCGGACAGCCTCAAGAGACCCAGTACTTC. Amino acids: CAWSAGQPQETQYF.

This chain uses TRBV24-1 with TRBJ2-3; 9 bases are shared with TRBD2. Trimming removed 7 bases from V and 2 bases from J; junction bases left unmatched: 3. Germline V gene lookup returns CDR1 KGHDR and CDR2 SFDVKD. The CDR3 has 14 residues. The CDR3 DNA follows: TGTGCCACCAGCCTAGCGGGGATCACAGATACGCAGTATTTT. Its translation: CATSLAGITDTQYF.

V is TRBV29-1 and J is TRBJ2-6; D not certain. Deletions cut 4 bases from V and 2 bases from J, with 9 bases between. CDR3 length equals 14 residues. In germline, CDR1 is SQVTM, CDR2 ANQGSEA. The CDR3 DNA reads as TGCAGCGTTGTGGGGTCAGCTGGGGCCAACGTCCTGACTTTC. It codes for CSVVGSAGANVLTF. The complete variable domain, with remaining parts taken from reference TRBV29-1 and TRBJ2-6, reads SAVISQKPSRDICQRGTSLTIQCQVDSQVTMMFWYRQQPGQSLTLIATANQGSEATYESGFVIDKFPISRPNLTFSTLTVSNMSPEDSSIYLCSVVGSAGANVLTFGAGSRLTVL.

V is TRBV30 and J is TRBJ2-3, with a weak D call TRBD2 (6 bases). Germline V CDR1 and CDR2: GTSNPN, SVGIG (reference sequence). The CDR3 sequence is 12 residues long. V lost 1 base and J lost 7, with 9 bases in between. The chain's CDR3 is CAWSGDWNTQYF. DNA for the CDR3: TGTGCCTGGAGTGGGGACTGGAATACGCAGTATTTT.

This rearrangement joins TRBV7-3 to TRBJ2-1, with 11 positions matching TRBD2. The CDR3 runs to 17 residues. Trimming at V came to 4 bases and at J to 7 bases, leaving 12 bases not matched to a gene. Germline V gives CDR1 SGHTA, CDR2 FQGTGA. CDR3 in DNA: TGTGCCAGCAGCTCGACCCCCACTAGCGGGGGAGGTAATGAGCAGTTCTTC. Translation gives CASSSTPTSGGGNEQFF.

This chain connects TRBV7-3 to TRBJ2-2; D gene unclear. The germline V and J ends were trimmed by 8 bases and 6 bases, with 16 bases remaining between them. CDR1 is SGHTA, CDR2 FQGTGA, per germline. The CDR3 is 14 residues long. CDR3: CASANSDGPGELFF. DNA of the CDR3: TGTGCCAGCGCCAATAGTGATGGTCCCGGGGAGCTGTTTTTT.

The rearrangement uses TRBV30 and TRBJ2-7; D might be TRBD2 (7 bases). The CDR3 consists of 12 residues. V gave up 2 bases and J gave up 6 bases, with 11 bases separating them. Germline CDR1 and CDR2: GTSNPN and SVGIG (reference sequence). The CDR3 nucleotides read TGTGCCTGGAGTACCGGGGGGCGCGAGCAGTACTTC. This encodes CAWSTGGREQYF.

J is TRBJ1-2 and V is TRBV7-8; D is ambiguous. V lost 3 bases and J lost 5, with 10 bases in between. Looked up from germline, CDR1 is SGHVS and CDR2 is FQNEAQ. This CDR3 region has 13 residues. CDR3 in amino acids: CASSLRVGYGYTF. The CDR3 DNA reads TGTGCCAGCAGCTTGCGGGTCGGGTATGGCTACACCTTC.

J is TRBJ1-1 and V is TRBV7-9; D gene unclear. CDR3 length: 14 residues. Trimming took 5 bases from V and 2 from J, leaving 12 bases between them. CDR1 and CDR2 (germline): SEHNR, FQNEAQ (reference sequence). The CDR3 loop reads CASSPRTDNTEAFF. In DNA, the CDR3 is TGTGCCAGCAGCCCTAGGACGGATAACACTGAAGCTTTCTTT.